This TCR beta chain was captured in a study of regulatory T cells in long-lasting Graves disease. The TCR beta library used iRepertoire HTBI primers with Arm-PCR amplification of CDR3. Using its own MiXCR run on the multiplex PCR reads, TCRdb lists one record per CDR3 protein. The table includes fewer than 600,000 distinct CDR3 sequences, around a fifth detected once. Germline V gene data show CDR1 as KGHSH and CDR2 as LQKENI. The CDR3 covers 15 residues. Trimming pared 3 bases from V and 5 bases from J, leaving 11 bases between. The time point was: persistent/refractory GD, antithyroid drugs over 5 years with positive TRAb. PBMCs were the source of the RNA used for TCR sequencing.

The chain combines TRBV18 with TRBJ2-6, with D perhaps being TRBD1 or TRBD2 (5 bases each). The receptor was isolated from a female donor with Graves disease. Sequences were derived from peripheral blood mononuclear cells (PBMCs), sampled when the disease was refractory, from a patient treated with antithyroid drugs. CDR3 protein: CASSPSRGWANVLTF. The CDR3 DNA reads TGTGCCAGCTCACCTAGCCGGGGCTGGGCCAACGTCCTGACTTTC.